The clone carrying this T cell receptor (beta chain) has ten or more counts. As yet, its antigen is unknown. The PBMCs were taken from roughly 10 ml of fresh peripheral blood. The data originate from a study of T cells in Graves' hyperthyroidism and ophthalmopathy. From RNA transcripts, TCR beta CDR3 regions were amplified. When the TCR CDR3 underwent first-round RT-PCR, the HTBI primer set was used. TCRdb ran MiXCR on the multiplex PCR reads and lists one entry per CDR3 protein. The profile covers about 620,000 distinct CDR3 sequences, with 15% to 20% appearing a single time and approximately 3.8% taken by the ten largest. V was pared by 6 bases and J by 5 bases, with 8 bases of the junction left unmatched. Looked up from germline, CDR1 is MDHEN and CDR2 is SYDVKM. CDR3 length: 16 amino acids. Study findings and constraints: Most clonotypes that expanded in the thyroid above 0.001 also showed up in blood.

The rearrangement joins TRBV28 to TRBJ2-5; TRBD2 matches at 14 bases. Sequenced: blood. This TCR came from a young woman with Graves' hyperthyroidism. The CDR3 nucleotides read TGTGCCAGCAGATTCGGGACTAGCGGGAGTGTGGAGACCCAGTACTTC. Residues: CASRFGTSGSVETQYF.